A single T cell receptor beta chain is shown here with its context. Produced via immunoSEQ multiplex PCR; TCRdb's table is partial and in-frame only. The data contain roughly 65,000 clones, roughly 89% of them seen just once; the ten biggest clones take up 10%. The data derive from a study of OX40 agonist ivuxolimab in advanced cancers. The CDR3 covers 14 residues. V was shortened by 2 bases and J by 0 bases, with 9 bases between the two germline ends. Germline CDR1 reads SGHDT; CDR2 reads YYEEEE. The source material was CD4+ or CD8+ T cells sorted from blood, sampled in a trial of the OX40 agonist ivuxolimab. The sequence derives from an adult with an advanced solid tumor such as melanoma, head and neck, liver or kidney cancer. This chain uses TRBV5-6 with TRBJ2-7; D gene ambiguous. CDR3 region: CASSFRPNSYEQYF. The CDR3 DNA follows: TGTGCCAGCAGCTTTCGACCGAACTCCTACGAGCAGTACTTC.